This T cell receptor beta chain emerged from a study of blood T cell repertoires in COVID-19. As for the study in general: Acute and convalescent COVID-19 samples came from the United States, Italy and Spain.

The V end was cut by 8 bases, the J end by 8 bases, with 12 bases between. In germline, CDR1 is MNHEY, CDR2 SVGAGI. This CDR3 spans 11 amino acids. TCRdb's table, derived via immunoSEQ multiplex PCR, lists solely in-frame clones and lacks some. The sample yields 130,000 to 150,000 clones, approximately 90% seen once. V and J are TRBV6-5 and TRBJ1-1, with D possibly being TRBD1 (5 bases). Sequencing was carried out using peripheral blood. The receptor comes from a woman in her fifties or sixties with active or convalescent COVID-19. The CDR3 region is CASRGIYEAFF. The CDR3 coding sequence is TGTGCCAGCCGGGGGATCTACGAAGCTTTCTTT.